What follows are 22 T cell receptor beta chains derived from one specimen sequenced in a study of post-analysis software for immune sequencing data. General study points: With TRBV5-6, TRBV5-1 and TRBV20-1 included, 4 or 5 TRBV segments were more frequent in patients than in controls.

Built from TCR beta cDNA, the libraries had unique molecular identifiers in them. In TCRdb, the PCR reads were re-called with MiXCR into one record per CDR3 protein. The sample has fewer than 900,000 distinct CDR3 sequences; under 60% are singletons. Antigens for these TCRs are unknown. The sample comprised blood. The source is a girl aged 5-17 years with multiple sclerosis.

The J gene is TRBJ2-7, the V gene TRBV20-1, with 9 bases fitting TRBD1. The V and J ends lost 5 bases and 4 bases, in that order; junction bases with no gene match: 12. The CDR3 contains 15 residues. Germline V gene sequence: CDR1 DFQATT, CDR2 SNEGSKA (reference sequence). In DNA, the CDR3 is TGCAGTGCTCTACGCGGGACAGGGTACGGGTACGAGCAGTACTTC. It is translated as CSALRGTGYGYEQYF.

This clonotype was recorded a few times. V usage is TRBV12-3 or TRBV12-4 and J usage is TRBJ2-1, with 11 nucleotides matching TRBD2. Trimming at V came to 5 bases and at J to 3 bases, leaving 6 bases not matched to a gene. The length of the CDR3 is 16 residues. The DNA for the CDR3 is TGTGCCAGCAGTCCTCTAGGGACTAGCGGCTACAATGAGCAGTTCTTC. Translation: CASSPLGTSGYNEQFF.

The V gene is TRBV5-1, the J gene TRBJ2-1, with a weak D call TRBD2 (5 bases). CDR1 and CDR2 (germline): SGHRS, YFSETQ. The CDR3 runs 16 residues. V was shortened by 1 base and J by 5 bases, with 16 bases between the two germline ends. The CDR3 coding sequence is TGCGCCAGCAGCTTGAAGTCCGAGATAGCGAACAATGAGCAGTTCTTC. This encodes CASSLKSEIANNEQFF.

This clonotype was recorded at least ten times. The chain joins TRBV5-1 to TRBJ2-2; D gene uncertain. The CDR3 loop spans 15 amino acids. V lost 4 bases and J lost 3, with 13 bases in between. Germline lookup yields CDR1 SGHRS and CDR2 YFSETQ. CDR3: CASSPTSWDTGELFF. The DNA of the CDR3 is TGCGCCAGCAGCCCGACTTCCTGGGACACCGGGGAGCTGTTTTTT.

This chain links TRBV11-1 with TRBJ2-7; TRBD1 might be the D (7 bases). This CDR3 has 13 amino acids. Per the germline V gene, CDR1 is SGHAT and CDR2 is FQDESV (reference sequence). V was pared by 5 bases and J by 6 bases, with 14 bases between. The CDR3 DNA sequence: TGTGCCAGCAGCCCAGGGGGGTCCCGCGAGCAGTACTTC. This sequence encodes CASSPGGSREQYF.

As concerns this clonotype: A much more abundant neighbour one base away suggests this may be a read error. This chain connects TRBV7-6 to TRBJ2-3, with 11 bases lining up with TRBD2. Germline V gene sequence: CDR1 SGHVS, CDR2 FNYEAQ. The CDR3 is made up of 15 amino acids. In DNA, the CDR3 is TGTGCCAGCAGGTCGACTAGCGGGGCCACAGATGCGCAGTATTTT. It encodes CASRSTSGATDAQYF. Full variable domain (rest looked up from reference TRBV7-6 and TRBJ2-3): GAGVSQSPRYKVTKRGQDVALRCDPISGHVSLYWYRQALGQGPEFLTYFNYEAQQDKSGLPNDRFSAERPEGSISTLTIQRTEQRDSAMYRCASRSTSGATDAQYFGPGTRLTVL.

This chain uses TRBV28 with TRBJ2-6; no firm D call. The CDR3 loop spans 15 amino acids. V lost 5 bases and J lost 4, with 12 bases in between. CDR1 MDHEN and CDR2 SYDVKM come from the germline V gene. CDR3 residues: CASSPPVNGANVLTF. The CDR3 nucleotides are TGTGCCAGCAGTCCTCCGGTGAACGGGGCCAACGTCCTGACTTTC.

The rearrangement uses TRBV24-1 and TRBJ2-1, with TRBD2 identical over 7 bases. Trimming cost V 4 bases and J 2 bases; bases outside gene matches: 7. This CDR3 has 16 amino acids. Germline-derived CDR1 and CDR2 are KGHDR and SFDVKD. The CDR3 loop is CATSDPSGGAYNEQFF. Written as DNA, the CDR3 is TGTGCCACCAGTGACCCTAGCGGAGGGGCCTACAATGAGCAGTTCTTC.

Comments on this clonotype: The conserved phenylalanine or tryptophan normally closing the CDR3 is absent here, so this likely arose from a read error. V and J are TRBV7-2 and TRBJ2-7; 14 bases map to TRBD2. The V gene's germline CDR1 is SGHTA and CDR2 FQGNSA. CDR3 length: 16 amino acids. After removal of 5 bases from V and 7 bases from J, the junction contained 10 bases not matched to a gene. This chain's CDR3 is CASSHQGTSGSYEQYS. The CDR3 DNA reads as TGTGCCAGCAGCCACCAAGGGACTAGCGGGAGCTATGAGCAGTACTCC.

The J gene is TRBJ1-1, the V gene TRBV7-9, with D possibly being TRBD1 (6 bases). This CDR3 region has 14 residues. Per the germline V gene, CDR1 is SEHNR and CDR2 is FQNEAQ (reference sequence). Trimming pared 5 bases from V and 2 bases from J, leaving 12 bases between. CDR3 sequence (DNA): TGTGCCAGCAGCCAAGGACAGCGTAACACTGAAGCTTTCTTT. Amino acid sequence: CASSQGQRNTEAFF.

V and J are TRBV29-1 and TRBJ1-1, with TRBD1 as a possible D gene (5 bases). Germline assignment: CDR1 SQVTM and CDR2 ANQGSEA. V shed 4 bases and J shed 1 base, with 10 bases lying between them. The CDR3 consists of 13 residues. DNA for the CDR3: TGCAGCGTTGTCAGGGTATCGAACACTGAAGCTTTCTTT. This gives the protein CSVVRVSNTEAFF.

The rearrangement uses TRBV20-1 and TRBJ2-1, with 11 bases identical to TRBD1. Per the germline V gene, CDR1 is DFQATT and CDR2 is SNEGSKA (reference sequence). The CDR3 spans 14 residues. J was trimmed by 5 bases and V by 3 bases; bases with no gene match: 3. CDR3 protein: CSASPGQGDNEQFF. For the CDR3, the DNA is TGCAGTGCTAGTCCGGGACAGGGGGACAATGAGCAGTTCTTC.

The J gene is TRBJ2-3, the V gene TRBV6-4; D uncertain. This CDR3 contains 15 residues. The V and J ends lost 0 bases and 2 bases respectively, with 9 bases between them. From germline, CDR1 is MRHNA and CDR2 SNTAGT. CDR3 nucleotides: TGTGCCAGCAGTGACTCGAGTCGGCACACAGATACGCAGTATTTT. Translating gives CASSDSSRHTDTQYF.

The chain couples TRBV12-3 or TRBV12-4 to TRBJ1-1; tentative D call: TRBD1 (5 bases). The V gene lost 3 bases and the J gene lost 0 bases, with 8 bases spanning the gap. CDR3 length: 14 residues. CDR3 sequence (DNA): TGTGCCAGCAGTTTCTCACAGGTGAACACTGAAGCTTTCTTT. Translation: CASSFSQVNTEAFF.

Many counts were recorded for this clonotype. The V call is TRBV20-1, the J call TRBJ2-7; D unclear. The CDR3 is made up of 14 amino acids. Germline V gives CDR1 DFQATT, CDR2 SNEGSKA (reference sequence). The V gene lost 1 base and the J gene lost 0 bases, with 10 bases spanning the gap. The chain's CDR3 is CSARGTESSYEQYF. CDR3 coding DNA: TGCAGTGCTAGAGGGACCGAGAGCTCCTACGAGCAGTACTTC.

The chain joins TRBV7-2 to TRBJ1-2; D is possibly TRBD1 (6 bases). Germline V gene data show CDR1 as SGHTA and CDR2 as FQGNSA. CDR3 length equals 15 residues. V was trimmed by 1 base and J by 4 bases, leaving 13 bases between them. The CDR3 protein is CASSLDFGTPYGYTF. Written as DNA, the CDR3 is TGTGCCAGCAGCTTAGACTTCGGGACACCCTATGGCTACACCTTC. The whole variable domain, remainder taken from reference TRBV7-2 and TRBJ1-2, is GAGVSQSPSNKVTEKGKDVELRCDPISGHTALYWYRQSLGQGLEFLIYFQGNSAPDKSGLPSDRFSAERTGGSVSTLTIQRTQQEDSAVYLCASSLDFGTPYGYTFGSGTRLTVV.

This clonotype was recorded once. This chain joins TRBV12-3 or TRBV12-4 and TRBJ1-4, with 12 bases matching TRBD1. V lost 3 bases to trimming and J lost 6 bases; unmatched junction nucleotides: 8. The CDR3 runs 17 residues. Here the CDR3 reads CASSFGTGGAGDEKLFF. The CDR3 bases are TGTGCCAGCAGTTTCGGGACAGGGGGCGCCGGGGATGAAAAACTGTTTTTT.

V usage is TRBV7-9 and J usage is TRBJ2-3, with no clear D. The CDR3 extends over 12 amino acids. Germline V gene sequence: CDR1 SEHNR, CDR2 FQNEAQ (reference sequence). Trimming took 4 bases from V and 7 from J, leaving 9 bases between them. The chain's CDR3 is CASSSTFNTQYF. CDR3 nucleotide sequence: TGTGCCAGCAGCTCCACATTTAATACGCAGTATTTT. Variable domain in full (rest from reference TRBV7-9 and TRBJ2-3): DTGVSQNPRHKITKRGQNVTFRCDPISEHNRLYWYRQTLGQGPEFLTYFQNEAQLEKSRLLSDRFSAERPKGSFSTLEIQRTEQGDSAMYLCASSSTFNTQYFGPGTRLTVL.

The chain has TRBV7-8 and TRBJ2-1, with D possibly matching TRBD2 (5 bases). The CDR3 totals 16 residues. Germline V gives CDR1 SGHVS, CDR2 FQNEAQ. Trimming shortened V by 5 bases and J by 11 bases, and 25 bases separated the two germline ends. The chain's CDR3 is CASSPLDRLAVKKQFF. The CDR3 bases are TGTGCCAGCAGCCCTTTAGATCGTCTAGCTGTTAAGAAGCAGTTCTTC.

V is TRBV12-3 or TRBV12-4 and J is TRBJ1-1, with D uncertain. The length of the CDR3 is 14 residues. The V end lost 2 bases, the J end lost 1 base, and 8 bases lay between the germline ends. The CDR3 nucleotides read TGTGCCAGCAGTTTACTTCAGCCGAACACTGAAGCTTTCTTT. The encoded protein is CASSLLQPNTEAFF.

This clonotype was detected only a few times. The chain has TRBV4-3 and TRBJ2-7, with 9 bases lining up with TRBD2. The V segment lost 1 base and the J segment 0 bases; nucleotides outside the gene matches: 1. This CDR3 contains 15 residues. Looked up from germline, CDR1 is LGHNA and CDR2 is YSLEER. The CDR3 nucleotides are TGCGCCAGCAGCCAAGGGACTAGCGCCTCCTACGAGCAGTACTTC. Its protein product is CASSQGTSASYEQYF.

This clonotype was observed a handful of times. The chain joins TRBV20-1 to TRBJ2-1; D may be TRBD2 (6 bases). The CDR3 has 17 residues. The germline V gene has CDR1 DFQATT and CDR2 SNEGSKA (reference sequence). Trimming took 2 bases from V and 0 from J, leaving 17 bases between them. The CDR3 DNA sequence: TGCAGTGCTAGAACTAGCAACCTACTGAGCTCCTACAATGAGCAGTTCTTC. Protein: CSARTSNLLSSYNEQFF.